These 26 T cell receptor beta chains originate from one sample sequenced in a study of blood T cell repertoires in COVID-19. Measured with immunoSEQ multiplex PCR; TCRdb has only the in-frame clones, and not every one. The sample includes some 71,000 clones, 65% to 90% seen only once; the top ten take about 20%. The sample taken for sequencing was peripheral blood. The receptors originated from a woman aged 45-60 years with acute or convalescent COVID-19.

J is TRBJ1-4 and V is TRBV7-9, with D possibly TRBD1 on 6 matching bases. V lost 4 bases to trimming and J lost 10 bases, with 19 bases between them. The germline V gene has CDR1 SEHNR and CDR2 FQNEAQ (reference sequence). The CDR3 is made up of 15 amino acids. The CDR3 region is CASSSQGTPSGKLFF. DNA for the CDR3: TGTGCCAGCAGCTCACAGGGAACCCCGAGTGGAAAACTGTTTTTT.

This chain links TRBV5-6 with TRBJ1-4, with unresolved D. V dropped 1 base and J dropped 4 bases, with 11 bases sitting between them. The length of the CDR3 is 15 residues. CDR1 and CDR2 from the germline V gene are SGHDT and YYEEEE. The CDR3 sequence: CASSLISGNNEKLFF. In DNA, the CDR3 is TGTGCCAGCAGCTTGATCTCGGGGAATAATGAAAAACTGTTTTTT.

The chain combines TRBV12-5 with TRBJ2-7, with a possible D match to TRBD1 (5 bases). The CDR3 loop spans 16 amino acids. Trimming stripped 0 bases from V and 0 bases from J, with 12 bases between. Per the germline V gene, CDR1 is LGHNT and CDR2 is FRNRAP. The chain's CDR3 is CASGLVLGQVSYEQYF. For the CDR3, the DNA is TGTGCTAGTGGTTTGGTACTGGGGCAGGTCTCCTACGAGCAGTACTTC.

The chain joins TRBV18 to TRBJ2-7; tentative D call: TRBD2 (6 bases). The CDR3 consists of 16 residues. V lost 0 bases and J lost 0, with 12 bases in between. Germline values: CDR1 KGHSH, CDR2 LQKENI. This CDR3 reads CASSPPHSGASYEQYF. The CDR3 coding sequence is TGTGCCAGCTCACCACCGCATAGCGGAGCCTCCTACGAGCAGTACTTC.

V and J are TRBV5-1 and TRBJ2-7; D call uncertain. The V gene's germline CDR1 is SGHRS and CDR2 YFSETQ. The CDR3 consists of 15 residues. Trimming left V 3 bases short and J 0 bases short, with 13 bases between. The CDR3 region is CASSWREGSSYEQYF. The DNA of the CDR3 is TGCGCCAGCAGCTGGAGAGAAGGCTCCTCCTACGAGCAGTACTTC.

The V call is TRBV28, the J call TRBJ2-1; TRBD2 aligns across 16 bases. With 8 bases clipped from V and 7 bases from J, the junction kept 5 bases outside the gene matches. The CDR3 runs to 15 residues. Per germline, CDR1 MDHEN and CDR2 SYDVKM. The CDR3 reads CASEGLAGGRNEQFF. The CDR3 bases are TGTGCCAGCGAGGGACTAGCGGGAGGGAGGAATGAGCAGTTCTTC.

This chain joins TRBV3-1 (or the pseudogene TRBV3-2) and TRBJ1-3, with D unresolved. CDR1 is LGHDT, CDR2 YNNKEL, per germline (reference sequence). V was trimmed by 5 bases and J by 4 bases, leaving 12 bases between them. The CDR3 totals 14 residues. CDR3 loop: CASSGDSSGNTIYF. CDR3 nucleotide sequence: TGTGCCAGCAGCGGTGACTCCTCAGGAAACACCATATATTTT.

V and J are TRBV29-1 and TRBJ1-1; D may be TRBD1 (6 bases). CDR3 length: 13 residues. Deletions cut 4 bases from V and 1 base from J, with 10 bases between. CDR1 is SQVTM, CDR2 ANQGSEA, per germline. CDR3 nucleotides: TGCAGCGTTGGGGTCAGGGGGAACACTGAAGCTTTCTTT. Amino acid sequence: CSVGVRGNTEAFF.

The CDR3 DNA follows: TGTGCCAGCAGCCGGGACAGGAGAACTGAGCAGTTCTTC. It encodes CASSRDRRTEQFF. The chain carries TRBV3-1 (or the pseudogene TRBV3-2) and TRBJ2-1; 8 bases are a match to TRBD1. The CDR3 spans 13 residues. Germline V gene lookup returns CDR1 LGHDT and CDR2 YNNKEL (reference sequence). The V gene end was trimmed by 4 bases and the J gene end by 9 bases; junction bases not matched to a gene: 5.

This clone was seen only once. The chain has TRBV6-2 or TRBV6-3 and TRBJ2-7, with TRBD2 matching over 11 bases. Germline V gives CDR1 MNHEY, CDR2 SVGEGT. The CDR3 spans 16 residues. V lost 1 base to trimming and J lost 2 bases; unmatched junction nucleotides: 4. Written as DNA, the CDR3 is TGTGCCAGCAGTTACTGGACACTAGCGGGGGCCTACGAGCAGTACTTC. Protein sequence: CASSYWTLAGAYEQYF.

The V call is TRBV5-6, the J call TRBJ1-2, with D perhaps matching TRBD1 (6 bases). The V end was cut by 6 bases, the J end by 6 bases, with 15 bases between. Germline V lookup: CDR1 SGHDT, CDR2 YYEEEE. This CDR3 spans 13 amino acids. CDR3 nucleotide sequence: TGTGCCAGCACTCGAAACCCAGGGGATGGCTACACCTTC. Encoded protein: CASTRNPGDGYTF.

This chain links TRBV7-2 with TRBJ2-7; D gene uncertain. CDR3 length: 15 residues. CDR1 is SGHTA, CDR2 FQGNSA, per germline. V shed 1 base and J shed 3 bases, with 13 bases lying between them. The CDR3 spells CASSLGIGQLYEQYF. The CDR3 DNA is TGTGCCAGCAGCTTAGGGATTGGGCAGCTCTACGAGCAGTACTTC.

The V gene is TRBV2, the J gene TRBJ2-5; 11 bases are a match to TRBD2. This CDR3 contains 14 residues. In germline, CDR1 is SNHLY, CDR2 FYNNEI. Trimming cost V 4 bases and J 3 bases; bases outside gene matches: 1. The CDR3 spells CASSVLAGEETQYF. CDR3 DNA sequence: TGTGCCAGCAGTGTACTAGCGGGGGAAGAGACCCAGTACTTC.

The CDR3 here is CASSQAQTALNYGYTF. CDR3 nucleotide sequence: TGCGCCAGCAGCCAAGCCCAGACAGCCCTTAACTATGGCTACACCTTC. This chain links TRBV4-1 with TRBJ1-2; D may be TRBD1 (5 bases). V was cut by 1 base and J by 1 base, with 13 bases left in between. This CDR3 has 16 amino acids. Germline V gene sequence: CDR1 MGHRA, CDR2 YSYEKL.

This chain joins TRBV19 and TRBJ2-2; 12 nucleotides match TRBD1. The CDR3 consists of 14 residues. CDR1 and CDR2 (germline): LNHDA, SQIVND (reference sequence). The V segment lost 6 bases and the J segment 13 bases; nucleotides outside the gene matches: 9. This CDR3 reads CASSEGQGAYGLFF. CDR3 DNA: TGTGCCAGTAGCGAGGGACAGGGGGCGTATGGGCTGTTTTTT.

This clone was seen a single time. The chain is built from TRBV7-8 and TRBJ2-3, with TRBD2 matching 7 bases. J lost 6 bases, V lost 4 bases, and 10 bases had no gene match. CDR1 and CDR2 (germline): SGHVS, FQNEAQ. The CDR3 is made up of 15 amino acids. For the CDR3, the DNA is TGTGCCAGCAGCTCCTCCGGGACTACCTGGGATACGCAGTATTTT. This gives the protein CASSSSGTTWDTQYF.

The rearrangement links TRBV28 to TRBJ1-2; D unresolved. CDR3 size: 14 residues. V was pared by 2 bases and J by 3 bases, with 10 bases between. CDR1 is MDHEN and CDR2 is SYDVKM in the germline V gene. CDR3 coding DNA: TGTGCCAGCAGTTTAGGCGGGAAGTACTATGGCTACACCTTC. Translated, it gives CASSLGGKYYGYTF.

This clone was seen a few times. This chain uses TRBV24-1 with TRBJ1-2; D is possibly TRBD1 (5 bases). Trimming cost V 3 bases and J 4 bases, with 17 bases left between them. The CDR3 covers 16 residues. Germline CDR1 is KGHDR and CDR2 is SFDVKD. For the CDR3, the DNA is TGTGCCACCAGTGATCCGCGATCCTCCGGGGGCTATGGCTACACCTTC. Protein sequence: CATSDPRSSGGYGYTF.

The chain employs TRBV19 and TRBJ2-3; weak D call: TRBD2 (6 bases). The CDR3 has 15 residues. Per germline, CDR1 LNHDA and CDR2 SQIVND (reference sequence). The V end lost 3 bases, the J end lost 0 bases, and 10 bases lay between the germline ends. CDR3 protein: CASSIGGVSTDTQYF. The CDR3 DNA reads TGTGCCAGTAGTATCGGGGGAGTCAGCACAGATACGCAGTATTTT. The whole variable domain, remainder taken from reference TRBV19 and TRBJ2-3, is DGGITQSPKYLFRKEGQNVTLSCEQNLNHDAMYWYRQDPGQGLRLIYYSQIVNDFQKGDIAEGYSVSREKKESFPLTVTSAQKNPTAFYLCASSIGGVSTDTQYFGPGTRLTVL.

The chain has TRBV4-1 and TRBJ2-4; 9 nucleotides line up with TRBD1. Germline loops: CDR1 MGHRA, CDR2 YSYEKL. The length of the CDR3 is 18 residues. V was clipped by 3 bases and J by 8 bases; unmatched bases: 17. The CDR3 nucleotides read TGCGCCAGCAGCCACCTCCCCCCTGGGACAGGGATTGGGGACATTCAGTACTTC. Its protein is CASSHLPPGTGIGDIQYF.

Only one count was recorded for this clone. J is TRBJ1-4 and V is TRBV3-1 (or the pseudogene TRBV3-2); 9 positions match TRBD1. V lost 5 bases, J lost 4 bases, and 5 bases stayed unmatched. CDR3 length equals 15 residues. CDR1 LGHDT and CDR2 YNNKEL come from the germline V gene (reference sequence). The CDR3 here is CASSVGTGRNEKLFF. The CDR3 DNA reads TGTGCCAGCAGCGTCGGGACAGGGCGTAATGAAAAACTGTTTTTT.

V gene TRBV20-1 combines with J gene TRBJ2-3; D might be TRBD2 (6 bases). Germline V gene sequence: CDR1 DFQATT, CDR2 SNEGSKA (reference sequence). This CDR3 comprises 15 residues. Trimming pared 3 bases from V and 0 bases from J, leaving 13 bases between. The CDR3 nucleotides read TGCAGTGCTAGTAGGCTAGCGAGCAGCACAGATACGCAGTATTTT. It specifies CSASRLASSTDTQYF.

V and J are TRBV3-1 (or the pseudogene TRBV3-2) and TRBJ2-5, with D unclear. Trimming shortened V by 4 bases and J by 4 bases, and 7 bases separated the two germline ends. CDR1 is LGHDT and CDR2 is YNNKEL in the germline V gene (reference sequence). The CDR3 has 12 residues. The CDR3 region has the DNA TGTGCCAGCAGCCTCACCAGAGAGACCCAGTACTTC. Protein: CASSLTRETQYF.

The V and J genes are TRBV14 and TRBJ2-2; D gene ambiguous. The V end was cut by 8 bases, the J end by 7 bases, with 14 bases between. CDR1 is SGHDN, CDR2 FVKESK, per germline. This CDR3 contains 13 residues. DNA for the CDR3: TGTGCCAGCTCCAGAGCTCTAGGCGGGGAGCTGTTTTTT. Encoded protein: CASSRALGGELFF.

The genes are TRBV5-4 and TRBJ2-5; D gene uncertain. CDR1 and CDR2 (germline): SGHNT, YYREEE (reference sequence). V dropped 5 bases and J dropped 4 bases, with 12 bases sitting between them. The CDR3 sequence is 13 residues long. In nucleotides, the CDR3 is TGTGCCAGCAGGAGTCCCAACGCAGAGACCCAGTACTTC. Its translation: CASRSPNAETQYF. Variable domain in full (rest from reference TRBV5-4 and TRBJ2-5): ETGVTQSPTHLIKTRGQQVTLRCSSQSGHNTVSWYQQALGQGPQFIFQYYREEENGRGNFPPRFSGLQFPNYSSELNVNALELDDSALYLCASRSPNAETQYFGPGTRLLVL.

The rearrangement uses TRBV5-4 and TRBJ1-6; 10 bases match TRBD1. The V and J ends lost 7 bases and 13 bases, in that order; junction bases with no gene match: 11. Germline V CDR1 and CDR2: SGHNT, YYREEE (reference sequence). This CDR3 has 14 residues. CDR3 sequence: CASGRDRGRGPLHF. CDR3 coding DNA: TGTGCCAGCGGGCGGGACAGGGGAAGAGGTCCCCTCCACTTT.